This TCR beta chain is drawn from a study of cytomegalovirus exposure and HLA in healthy donors. General study findings and limits: Upon later analysis, HLA-associated TCR beta chains proved more clonally expanded than other, equally common chains.

With 6 bases clipped from V and 0 bases from J, the junction kept 5 bases outside the gene matches. From germline, CDR1 is GTSNPN and CDR2 SVGIG (reference sequence). The CDR3 sequence is 14 residues long. Of note for this clone: Its antigen remains unknown.

Primers: 60 Vbeta forward and 13 Jbeta reverse. Measured with immunoSEQ multiplex PCR; TCRdb has only the in-frame clones, and not every one. The sample consists of 200,000 to 250,000 clones, 75% to 90% of them appearing once. This receptor was obtained from a middle-aged woman in good health and CMV-seronegative. The chain employs TRBV30 and TRBJ2-1; 7 bases are shared with TRBD2. The sequenced material came from PBMCs. CDR3 region: CACSSGSSYNEQFF. CDR3 nucleotide sequence: TGTGCCTGCTCTAGCGGAAGCTCCTACAATGAGCAGTTCTTC. Complete variable domain (other parts from reference TRBV30 and TRBJ2-1): SQTIHQWPATLVQPVGSPLSLECTVEGTSNPNLYWYRQAAGRGLQLLFYSVGIGQISSEVPQNLSASRPQDRQFILSSKKLLLSDSGFYLCACSSGSSYNEQFFGPGTRLTVL.